The present TCR beta chain was sequenced within a study of PD-L1 blockade in urothelial cancer (TCRdb year 2017). About the investigation overall: All patients started therapy in about 2014 and received atezolizumab 1,200 mg intravenously every 3 weeks. An ECOG performance status of 0 or 1 was recorded for the patients, and 0 to 3 prior chemotherapy regimens had been received by the patients. Whole exome sequencing and RNA sequencing of pretreatment tumors were performed alongside TCR sequencing in the same patients. About 90% of the roughly 29 patients were males with bladder-origin urothelial cancer, and about 65% of the roughly 30 reported a prior smoking history. Durable clinical benefit was defined as a progression-free survival longer than 6 months, and TCR features were additionally tested against progression-free survival and overall survival. Blood samples were analyzed at two time points: 3 weeks after treatment start (second dose) and 6 weeks after treatment start. Under 10 patients reached durable clinical benefit, while some 20 patients did not. A median of roughly 140,000 T cells and 83,000 or so unique TCRs was obtained from blood samples, and a median clonality of roughly 0.08 was observed. Twenty-nine patients had pretreatment blood TCR-seq, about 24 had at least one posttreatment blood collection, and about 24 had tumor TCR-seq. The study was an exploratory multi-omic analysis of somatic, immune and clinical correlates of response to PD-L1 blockade with atezolizumab in urothelial cancer. Pretreatment tumor samples and matched peripheral blood, collected serially before and after atezolizumab treatment, underwent TCR sequencing.

Synthetic TCR analog templates were spiked into each PCR to estimate absolute template abundance from read counts. The immunoSEQ assay used bias-controlled V and J gene primers to amplify TCRbeta CDR3 regions from genomic DNA. Sequencing of rearranged TCRbeta segments was done at approximately 20X coverage. Concerning the study's data processing: Sequencing errors were corrected by clustering, and CDR3s were annotated against IMGT so that V, D and J genes could be assigned. Downstream analyses used only productive TCRbeta rearrangements, leaving out any out-of-frame or stop-codon sequences. Clonality was calculated as one minus the Shannon entropy normalized by the log of the number of unique productive sequences. Clones differing between time points or between blood and tumor were identified by Fisher's exact test with Benjamini-Hochberg correction at adjusted p below 0.01. TCRdb carries this immuneACCESS record with in-frame sequences only. Its versions omit some clonotypes, under half of them owing to an unresolved V gene in the studies checked, with the rest unexplained. The DNA gave D and trimming, while V, J and clone size come from that table. The sample table shows about 86,000 clones, and about 83% are seen once. The ten largest make up around an eighth of the sample.

According to the study, the label for this sample's time point signals: pretreatment peripheral blood. The cohort comprised 25 to 35 patients with locally advanced or metastatic urothelial carcinoma treated at Memorial Sloan Kettering on a trial protocol. Peripheral blood mononuclear cells were collected pretreatment and during treatment, at between 1 and 8 total time points per patient. The Qiagen DNeasy Blood extraction kit was used to purify genomic DNA from total PBMCs and tumor samples. PBMCs were collected pretreatment and during treatment, and were isolated and stored as previously described. Comments on this clone: The clone's antigen remains unknown. It has no much larger one-base neighbor in the sample; base qualities were not kept.

What the research found in general, with its limitations: Improved progression-free and overall survival was found to be associated with pretreatment peripheral blood TCR clonality below the median. Greater expansion of tumor-associated TCR clones in peripheral blood 3 weeks after the start of treatment was observed in patients with durable benefit (n of about 24, p = 0.022). Because of the small sample size (n of about 29) and the many exploratory analyses performed, the results are intended to be regarded as hypothesis-generating.

The CDR3 measures 15 amino acids from cysteine to phenylalanine. The entry retains the CDR3 DNA only, 45 bases that are in frame from base 1. V is pruned by 6 bases and J by 0 bases, leaving 8 bases of the junction without a gene match. In the germline V gene (reference sequence), CDR1 corresponds to LNHDA and CDR2 to SQIVND. This TCR was sampled from a man in his 60s with urothelial cancer. The chain was built from TRBV19 and TRBJ2-7, with 7 junctional bases fitting TRBD1. The sequencing used PBMCs, collected around atezolizumab (anti-PD-L1) treatment. The nucleotide sequence reads as follows: TGTGCCAGTAGAACCGGGACAGACAGCTCCTACGAGCAGTACTTC. This translates into CASRTGTDSSYEQYF.